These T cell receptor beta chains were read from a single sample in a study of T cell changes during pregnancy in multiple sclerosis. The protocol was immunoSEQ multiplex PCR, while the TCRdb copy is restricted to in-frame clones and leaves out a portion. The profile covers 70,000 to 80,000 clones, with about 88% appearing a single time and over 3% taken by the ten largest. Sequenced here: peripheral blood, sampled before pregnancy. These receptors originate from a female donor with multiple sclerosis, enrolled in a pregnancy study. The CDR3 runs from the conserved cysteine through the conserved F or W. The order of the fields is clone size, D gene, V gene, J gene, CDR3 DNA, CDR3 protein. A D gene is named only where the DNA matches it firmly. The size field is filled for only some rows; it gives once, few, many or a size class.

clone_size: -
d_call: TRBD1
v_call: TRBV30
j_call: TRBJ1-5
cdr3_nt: TGTGCCTGGAGTTCCGGACAGGGAGTTCATCAGCCCCAGCATTTT
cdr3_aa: CAWSSGQGVHQPQHF

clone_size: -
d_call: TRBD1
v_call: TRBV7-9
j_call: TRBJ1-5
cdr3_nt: TGTGCCAGCAGCTCGGGGTCGGGACAGGGGATTATTGGGCAGCCCCAGCATTTT
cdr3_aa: CASSSGSGQGIIGQPQHF

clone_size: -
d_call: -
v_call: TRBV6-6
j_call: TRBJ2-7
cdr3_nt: TGTGCCAGCAGTTACGATGGACTAACCTACGAGCAGTACTTC
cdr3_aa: CASSYDGLTYEQYF

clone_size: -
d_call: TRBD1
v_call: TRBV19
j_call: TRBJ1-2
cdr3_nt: TGTGCCAGTAGTAAGACAGGGGGTGGCTCCGATGGCTACACCTTC
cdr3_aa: CASSKTGGGSDGYTF

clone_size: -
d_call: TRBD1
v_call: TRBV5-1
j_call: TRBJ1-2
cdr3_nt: TGCGCCAGCAGCACTGGACAGGCAGCTAACTATGGCTACACCTTC
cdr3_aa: CASSTGQAANYGYTF

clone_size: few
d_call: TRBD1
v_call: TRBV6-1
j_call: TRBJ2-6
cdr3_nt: TGTGCCAGTCACGGACAGGGGGACGGGGCCAACGTCCTGACTTTC
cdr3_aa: CASHGQGDGANVLTF

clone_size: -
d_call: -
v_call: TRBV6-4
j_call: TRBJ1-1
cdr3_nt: TGTGCCAGCAGTGAGTTCTGGAACACTGAAGCTTTCTTT
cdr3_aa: CASSEFWNTEAFF

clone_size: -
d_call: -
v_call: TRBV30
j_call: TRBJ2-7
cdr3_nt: TGTGCCTGGAGTGTACCCCGGTCCGCCCGGGACGAGCAGTACTTC
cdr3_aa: CAWSVPRSARDEQYF

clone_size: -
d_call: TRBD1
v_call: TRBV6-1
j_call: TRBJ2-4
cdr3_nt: TGTGCCAGCAGCCGGGACAGGGCGTCGGTAGACATTCAGTACTTC
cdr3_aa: CASSRDRASVDIQYF

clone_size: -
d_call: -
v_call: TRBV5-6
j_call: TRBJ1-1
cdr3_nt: TGTGCCAGCAGCTTACCTTCTAGGGGACACAACACTGAAGCTTTCTTT
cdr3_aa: CASSLPSRGHNTEAFF

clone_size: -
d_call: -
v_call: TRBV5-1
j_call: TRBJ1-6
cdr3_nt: TGCGCCAGCAGCAACGATTTACAGGGTCTTAGCAATTCACCCCTCCACTTT
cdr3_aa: CASSNDLQGLSNSPLHF

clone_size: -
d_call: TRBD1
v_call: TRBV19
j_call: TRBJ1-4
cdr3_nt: TGTGCCAGTAGTCCGAGGACAGGGGCCAGTAATGAAAAACTGTTTTTT
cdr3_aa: CASSPRTGASNEKLFF

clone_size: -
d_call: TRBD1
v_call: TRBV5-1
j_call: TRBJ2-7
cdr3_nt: TGCGCCAGCAGCTCCCAGGGGGCAGGCGAGCAGTACTTC
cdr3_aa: CASSSQGAGEQYF

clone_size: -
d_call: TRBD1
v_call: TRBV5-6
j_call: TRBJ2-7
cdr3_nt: TGTGCCAGCAGAAAAAAGACAGGGCCCTACGAGCAGTACTTC
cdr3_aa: CASRKKTGPYEQYF

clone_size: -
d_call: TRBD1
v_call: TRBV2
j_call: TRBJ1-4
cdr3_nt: TGTGCCAGCATACAGGGGTTGGCTAATGAAAAACTGTTTTTT
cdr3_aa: CASIQGLANEKLFF

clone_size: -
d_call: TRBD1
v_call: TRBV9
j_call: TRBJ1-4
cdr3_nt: TGTGCCAGCAGCGGAGCCGGGACAGGGGTTGAAAAACTGTTTTTT
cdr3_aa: CASSGAGTGVEKLFF

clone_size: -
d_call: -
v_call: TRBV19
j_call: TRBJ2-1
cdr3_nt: TGTGCCAGTAGGGGGCAGGACTACACGTACCATGAGCAGTTCTTC
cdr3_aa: CASRGQDYTYHEQFF

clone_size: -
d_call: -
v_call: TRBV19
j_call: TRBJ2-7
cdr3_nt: TGTGCCAGTAGTATTACCGGGGGGCGATACGAGCAGTACTTC
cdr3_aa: CASSITGGRYEQYF

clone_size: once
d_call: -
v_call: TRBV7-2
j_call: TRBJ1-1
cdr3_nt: TGTGCCAGCAGCTACCTCCGGGTTGCTGAAGCTTTCTTT
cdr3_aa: CASSYLRVAEAFF

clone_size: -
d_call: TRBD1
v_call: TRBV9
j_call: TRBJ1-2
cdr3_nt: TGTGCCAGCAGCGCTCCGGGACAGGGGCGTTTTAACTATGGCTACACCTTC
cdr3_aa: CASSAPGQGRFNYGYTF

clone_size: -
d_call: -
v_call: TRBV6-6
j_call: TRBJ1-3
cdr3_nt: TGTGCCAGCAGCCACCGACAGTTTTACTCTGGAAACACCATATATTTT
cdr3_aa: CASSHRQFYSGNTIYF

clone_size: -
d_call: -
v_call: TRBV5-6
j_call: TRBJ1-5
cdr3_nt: TGTGCCAGCAGCTTGTCTTATGGCAATCAGCCCCAGCATTTT
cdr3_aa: CASSLSYGNQPQHF

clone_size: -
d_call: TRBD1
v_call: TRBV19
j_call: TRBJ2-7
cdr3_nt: TGTGCCAGTAAGGAAACAGGGGGCATGGACGAGCAGTACTTC
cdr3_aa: CASKETGGMDEQYF

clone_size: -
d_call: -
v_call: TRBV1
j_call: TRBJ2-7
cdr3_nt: TGCACCAGCAGCCGAGGGGAGGGCCGTCGATACGAGCAGTACTTC
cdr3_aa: CTSSRGEGRRYEQYF

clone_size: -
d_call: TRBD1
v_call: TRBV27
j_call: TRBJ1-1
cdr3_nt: TGTGCCAGCAGTTTGACGCCGGGACAGGGGAACAAGGCTTTCTTT
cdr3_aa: CASSLTPGQGNKAFF

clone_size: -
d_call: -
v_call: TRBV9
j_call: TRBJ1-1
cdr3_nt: TGTGCCAGCAGCGCCGGGGGAGCGCGCAGGGCTGAAGCTTTCTTT
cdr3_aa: CASSAGGARRAEAFF

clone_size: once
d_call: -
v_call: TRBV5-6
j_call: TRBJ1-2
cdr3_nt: TGTGCCAGCAGCTTGGAGGGAGCCGAAAACATCTATGGCTACACCTTC
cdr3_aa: CASSLEGAENIYGYTF